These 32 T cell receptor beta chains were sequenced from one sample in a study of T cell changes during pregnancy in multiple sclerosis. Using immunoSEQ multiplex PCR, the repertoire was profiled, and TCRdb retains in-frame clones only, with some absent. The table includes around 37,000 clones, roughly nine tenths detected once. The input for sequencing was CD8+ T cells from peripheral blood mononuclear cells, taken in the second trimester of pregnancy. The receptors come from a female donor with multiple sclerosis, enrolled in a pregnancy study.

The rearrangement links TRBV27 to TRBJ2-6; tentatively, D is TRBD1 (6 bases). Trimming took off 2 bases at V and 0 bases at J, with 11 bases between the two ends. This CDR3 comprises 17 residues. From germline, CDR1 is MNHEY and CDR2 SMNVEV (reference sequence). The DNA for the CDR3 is TGTGCCAGCAGTTTAACAGGGCTGGGCTCTGGGGCCAACGTCCTGACTTTC. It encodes CASSLTGLGSGANVLTF.

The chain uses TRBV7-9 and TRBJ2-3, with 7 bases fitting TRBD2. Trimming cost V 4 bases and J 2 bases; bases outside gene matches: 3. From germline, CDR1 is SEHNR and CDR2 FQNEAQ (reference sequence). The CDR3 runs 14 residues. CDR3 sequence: CASSSGLDTDTQYF. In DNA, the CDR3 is TGTGCCAGCAGCTCCGGACTAGACACAGATACGCAGTATTTT.

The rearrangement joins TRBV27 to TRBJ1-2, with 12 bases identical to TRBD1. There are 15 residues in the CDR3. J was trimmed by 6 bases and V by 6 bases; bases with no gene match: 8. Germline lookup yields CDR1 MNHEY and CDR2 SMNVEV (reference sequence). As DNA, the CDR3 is TGTGCCAGCAGGGGACAGGGGGCTCGGGAAAATGGCTACACCTTC. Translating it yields CASRGQGARENGYTF.

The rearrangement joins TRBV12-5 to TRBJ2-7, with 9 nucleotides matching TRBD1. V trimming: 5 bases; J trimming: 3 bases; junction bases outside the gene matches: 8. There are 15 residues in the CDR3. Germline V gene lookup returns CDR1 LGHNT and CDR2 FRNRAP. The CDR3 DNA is TGTGCTAGTGGTGCCCCGGGACAGGGCCACTACGAGCAGTACTTC. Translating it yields CASGAPGQGHYEQYF.

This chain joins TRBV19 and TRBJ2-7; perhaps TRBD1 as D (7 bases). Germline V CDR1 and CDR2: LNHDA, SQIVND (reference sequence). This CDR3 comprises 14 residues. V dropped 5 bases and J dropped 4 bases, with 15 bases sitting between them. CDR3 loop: CASSVAGQQYEQYF. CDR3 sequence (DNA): TGTGCCAGTAGTGTTGCGGGACAGCAATACGAGCAGTACTTC.

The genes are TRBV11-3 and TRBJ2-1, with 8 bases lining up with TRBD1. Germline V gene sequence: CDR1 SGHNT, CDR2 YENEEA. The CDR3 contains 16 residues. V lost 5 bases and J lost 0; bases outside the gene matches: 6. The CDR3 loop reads CASSTRDRSSYNEQFF. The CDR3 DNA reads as TGTGCCAGCAGCACGCGGGACAGGAGCTCCTACAATGAGCAGTTCTTC.

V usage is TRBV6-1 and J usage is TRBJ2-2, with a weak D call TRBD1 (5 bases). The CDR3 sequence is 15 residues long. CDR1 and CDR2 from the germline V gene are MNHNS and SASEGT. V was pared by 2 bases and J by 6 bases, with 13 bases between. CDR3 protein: CASSESPGWPGELFF. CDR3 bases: TGTGCCAGCAGTGAATCGCCAGGGTGGCCCGGGGAGCTGTTTTTT.

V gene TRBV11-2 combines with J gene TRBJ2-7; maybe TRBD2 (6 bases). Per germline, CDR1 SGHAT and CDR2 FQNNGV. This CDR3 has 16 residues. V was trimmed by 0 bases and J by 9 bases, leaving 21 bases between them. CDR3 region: CASSLDLGGLVRGQYF. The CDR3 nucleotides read TGTGCCAGCAGCTTAGATTTGGGGGGACTCGTTCGAGGGCAGTACTTC.

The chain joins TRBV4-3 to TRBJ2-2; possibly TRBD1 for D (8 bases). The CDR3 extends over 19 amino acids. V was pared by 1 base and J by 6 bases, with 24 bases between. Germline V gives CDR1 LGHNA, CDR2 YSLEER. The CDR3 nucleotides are TGCGCCAGCAGCCAAGTAGGACAGGGAGGGTTTGGAATAGCCGGGGAGCTGTTTTTT. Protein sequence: CASSQVGQGGFGIAGELFF.

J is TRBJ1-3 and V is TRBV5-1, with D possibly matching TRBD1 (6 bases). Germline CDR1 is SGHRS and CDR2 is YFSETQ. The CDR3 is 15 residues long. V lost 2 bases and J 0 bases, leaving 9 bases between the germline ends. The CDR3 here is CASSLGQSSGNTIYF. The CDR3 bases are TGCGCCAGCAGCTTAGGACAGAGCTCTGGAAACACCATATATTTT.

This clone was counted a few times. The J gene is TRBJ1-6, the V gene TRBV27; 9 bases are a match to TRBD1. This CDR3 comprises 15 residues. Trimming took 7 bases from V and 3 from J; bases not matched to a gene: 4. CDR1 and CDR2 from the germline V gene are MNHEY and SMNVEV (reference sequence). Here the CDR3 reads CASNLGQGYNSPLHF. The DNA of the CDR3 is TGTGCCAGCAACCTGGGACAGGGCTATAATTCACCCCTCCACTTT.

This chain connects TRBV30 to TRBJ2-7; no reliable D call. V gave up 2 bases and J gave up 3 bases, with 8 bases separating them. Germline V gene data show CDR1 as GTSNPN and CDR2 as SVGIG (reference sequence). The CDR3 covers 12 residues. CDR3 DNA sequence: TGTGCCTGGAGTCCAAACTACTACGAGCAGTACTTC. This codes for CAWSPNYYEQYF.

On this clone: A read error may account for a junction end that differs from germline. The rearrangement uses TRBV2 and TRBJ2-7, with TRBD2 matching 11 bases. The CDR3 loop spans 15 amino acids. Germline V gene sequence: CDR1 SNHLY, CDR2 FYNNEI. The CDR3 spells CASREGTSGSYEQYF. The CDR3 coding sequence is TGTGCCAGCAGGGAAGGGACTAGCGGCTCCTACGAGCAGTACTTC.

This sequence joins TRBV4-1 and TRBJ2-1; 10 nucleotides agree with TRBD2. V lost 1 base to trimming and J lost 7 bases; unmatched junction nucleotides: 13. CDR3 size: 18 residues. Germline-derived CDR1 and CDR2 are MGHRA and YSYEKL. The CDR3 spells CASSQVESSGGAGNEQFF. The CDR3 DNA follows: TGCGCCAGCAGCCAAGTTGAAAGCAGCGGGGGGGCCGGAAATGAGCAGTTCTTC.

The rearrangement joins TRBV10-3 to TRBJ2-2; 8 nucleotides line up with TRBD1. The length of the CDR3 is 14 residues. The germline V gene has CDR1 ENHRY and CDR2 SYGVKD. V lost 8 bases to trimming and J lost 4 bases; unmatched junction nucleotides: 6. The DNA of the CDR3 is TGTGCCATCTGGGTTACAGGGGGCACCGGGGAGCTGTTTTTT. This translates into CAIWVTGGTGELFF.

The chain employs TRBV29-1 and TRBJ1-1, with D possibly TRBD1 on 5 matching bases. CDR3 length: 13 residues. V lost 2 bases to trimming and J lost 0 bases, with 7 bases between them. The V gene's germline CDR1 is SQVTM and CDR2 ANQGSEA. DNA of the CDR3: TGCAGCGTTGAACAGGGCTTGAACACTGAAGCTTTCTTT. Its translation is CSVEQGLNTEAFF.

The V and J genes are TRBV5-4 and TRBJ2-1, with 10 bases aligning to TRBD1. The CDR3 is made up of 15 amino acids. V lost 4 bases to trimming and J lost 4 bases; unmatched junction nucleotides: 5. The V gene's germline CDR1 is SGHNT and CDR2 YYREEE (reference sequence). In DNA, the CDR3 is TGTGCCAGCAGCCAATGGACAGGGGGTTACAATGAGCAGTTCTTC. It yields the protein CASSQWTGGYNEQFF.

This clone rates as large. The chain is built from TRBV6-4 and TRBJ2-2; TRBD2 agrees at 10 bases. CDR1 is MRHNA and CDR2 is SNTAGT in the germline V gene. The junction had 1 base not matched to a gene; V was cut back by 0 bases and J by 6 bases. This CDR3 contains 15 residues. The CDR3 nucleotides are TGTGCCAGCAGTGACTCAGCGGGAGGGCCCGGGGAGCTGTTTTTT. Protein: CASSDSAGGPGELFF.

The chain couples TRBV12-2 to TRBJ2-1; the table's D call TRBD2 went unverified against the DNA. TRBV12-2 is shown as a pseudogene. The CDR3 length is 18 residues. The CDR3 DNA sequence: TGTGCAAGTCGCTTTGGTCTAACCGGGAGTGCCACCTTCAATGAGCAGTTCTTC. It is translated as CASRFGLTGSATFNEQFF.

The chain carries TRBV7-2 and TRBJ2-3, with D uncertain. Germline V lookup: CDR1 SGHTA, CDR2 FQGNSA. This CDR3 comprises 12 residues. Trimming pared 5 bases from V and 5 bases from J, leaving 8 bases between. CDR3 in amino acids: CASSTRLDTQYF. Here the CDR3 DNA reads TGTGCCAGCAGCACCCGACTAGATACGCAGTATTTT. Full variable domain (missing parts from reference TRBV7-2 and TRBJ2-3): GAGVSQSPSNKVTEKGKDVELRCDPISGHTALYWYRQSLGQGLEFLIYFQGNSAPDKSGLPSDRFSAERTGGSVSTLTIQRTQQEDSAVYLCASSTRLDTQYFGPGTRLTVL.

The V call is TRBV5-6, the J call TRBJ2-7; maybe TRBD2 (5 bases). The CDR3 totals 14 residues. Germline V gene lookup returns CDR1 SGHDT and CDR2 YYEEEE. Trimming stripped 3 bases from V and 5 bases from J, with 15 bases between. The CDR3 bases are TGTGCCAGCAGCTCACCACGGGGTGGAGACGAGCAGTACTTC. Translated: CASSSPRGGDEQYF.

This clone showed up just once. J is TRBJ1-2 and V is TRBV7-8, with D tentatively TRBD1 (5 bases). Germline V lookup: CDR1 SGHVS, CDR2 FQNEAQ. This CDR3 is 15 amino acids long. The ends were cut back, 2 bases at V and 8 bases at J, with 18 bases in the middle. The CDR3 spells CASSLSTVAGHGYTF. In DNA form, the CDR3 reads TGTGCCAGCAGCTTATCGACGGTGGCAGGACACGGCTACACCTTC.

The CDR3 protein is CASSVGAGDGNIQYF. The CDR3 DNA follows: TGTGCCAGCAGCGTAGGCGCGGGGGATGGGAACATTCAGTACTTC. The rearrangement uses TRBV9 and TRBJ2-4, with 7 bases that match TRBD2. In germline, CDR1 is SGDLS, CDR2 YYNGEE. Trimming at V came to 0 bases and at J to 7 bases, leaving 7 bases not matched to a gene. This CDR3 comprises 15 residues.

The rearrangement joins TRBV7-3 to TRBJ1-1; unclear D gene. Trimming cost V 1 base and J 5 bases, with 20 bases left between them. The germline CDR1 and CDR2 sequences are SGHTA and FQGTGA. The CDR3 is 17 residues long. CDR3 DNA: TGTGCCAGCAGCTTAAGGGTGCCGGGGTATTTGGGGACTGAAGCTTTCTTT. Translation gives CASSLRVPGYLGTEAFF.

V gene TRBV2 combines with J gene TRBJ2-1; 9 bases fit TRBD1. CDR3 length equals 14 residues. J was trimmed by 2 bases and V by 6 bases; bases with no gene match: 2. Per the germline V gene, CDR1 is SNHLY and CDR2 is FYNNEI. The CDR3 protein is CASSGQGTYNEQFF. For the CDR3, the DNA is TGTGCCAGCAGCGGACAGGGGACCTACAATGAGCAGTTCTTC.

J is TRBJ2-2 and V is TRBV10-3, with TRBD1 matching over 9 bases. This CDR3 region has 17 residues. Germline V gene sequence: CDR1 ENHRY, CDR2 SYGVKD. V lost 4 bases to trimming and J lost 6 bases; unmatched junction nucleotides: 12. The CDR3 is CAISVPRGTGSAGELFF. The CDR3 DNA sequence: TGTGCCATCAGTGTCCCGCGGGGGACAGGGTCGGCCGGGGAGCTGTTTTTT.

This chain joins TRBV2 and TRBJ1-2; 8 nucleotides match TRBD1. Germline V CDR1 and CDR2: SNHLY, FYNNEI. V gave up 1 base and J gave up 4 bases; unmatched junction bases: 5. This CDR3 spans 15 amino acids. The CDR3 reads CASSEGPGGSYGYTF. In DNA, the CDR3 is TGTGCCAGCAGTGAAGGGCCAGGGGGCTCCTATGGCTACACCTTC.

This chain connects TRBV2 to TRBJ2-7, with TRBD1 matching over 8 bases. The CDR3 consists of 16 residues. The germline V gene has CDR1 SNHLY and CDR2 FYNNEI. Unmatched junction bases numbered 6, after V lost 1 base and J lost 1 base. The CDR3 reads CASSEGPRQGSYEQYF. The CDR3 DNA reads TGTGCCAGCAGTGAAGGCCCGCGACAGGGGTCCTACGAGCAGTACTTC.

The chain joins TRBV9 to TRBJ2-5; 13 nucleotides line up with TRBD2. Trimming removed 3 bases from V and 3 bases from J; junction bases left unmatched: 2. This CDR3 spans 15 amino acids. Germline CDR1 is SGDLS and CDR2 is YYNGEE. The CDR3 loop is CASSAGLAGEETQYF. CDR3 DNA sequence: TGTGCCAGCAGCGCTGGACTAGCGGGGGAAGAGACCCAGTACTTC.

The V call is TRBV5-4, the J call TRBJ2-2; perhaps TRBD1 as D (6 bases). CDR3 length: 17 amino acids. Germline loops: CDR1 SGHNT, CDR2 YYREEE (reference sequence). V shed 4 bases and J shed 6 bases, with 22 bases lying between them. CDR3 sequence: CASSRAFTGYSAGELFF. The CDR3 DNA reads TGTGCCAGCAGCCGAGCGTTTACAGGGTATAGCGCCGGGGAGCTGTTTTTT. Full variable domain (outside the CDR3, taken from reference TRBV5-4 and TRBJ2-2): ETGVTQSPTHLIKTRGQQVTLRCSSQSGHNTVSWYQQALGQGPQFIFQYYREEENGRGNFPPRFSGLQFPNYSSELNVNALELDDSALYLCASSRAFTGYSAGELFFGEGSRLTVL.

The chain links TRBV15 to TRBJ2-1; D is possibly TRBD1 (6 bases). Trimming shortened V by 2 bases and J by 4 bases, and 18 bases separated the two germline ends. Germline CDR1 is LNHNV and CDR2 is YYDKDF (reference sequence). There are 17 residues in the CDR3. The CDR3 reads CATSRTPEDSAYNEQFF. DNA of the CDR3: TGTGCCACCAGCAGAACCCCGGAGGACAGCGCATACAATGAGCAGTTCTTC.

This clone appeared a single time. DNA for the CDR3: TGTGCCAGCAGTACCCCATATGACAGGATGTTCGGATCAGCCCAGCATTTT. It is translated as CASSTPYDRMFGSAQHF. V is TRBV2 and J is TRBJ1-5; D is possibly TRBD1 (6 bases). The V gene lost 5 bases and the J gene lost 11 bases, with 28 bases spanning the gap. Germline V CDR1 and CDR2: SNHLY, FYNNEI. The CDR3 is 17 residues long.